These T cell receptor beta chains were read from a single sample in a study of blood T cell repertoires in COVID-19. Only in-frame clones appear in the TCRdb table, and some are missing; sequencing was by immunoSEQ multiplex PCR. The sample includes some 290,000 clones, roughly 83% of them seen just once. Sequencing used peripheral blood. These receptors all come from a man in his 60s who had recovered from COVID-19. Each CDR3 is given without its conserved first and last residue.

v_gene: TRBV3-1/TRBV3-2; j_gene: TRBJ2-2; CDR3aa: ASSQSQGYRELF
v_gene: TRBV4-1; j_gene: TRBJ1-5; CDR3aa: ASSQDGTGLNQPQH
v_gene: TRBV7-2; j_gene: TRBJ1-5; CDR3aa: ASSRGAGQPQH
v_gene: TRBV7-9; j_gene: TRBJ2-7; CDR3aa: ASSPDRGSYEQY
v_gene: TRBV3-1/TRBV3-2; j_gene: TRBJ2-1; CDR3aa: ASSQDTGSTVGNEQF
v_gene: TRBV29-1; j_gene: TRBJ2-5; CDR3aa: SVAKDRQETQY
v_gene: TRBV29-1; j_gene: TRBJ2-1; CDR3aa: SVATGINEQF
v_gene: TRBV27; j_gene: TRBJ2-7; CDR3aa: ASSTAPRTGHYEQY
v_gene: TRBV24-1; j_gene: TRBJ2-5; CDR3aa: ATSDFEARVETQY
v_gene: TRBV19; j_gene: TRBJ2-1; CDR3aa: ASSILGQGYNEQF
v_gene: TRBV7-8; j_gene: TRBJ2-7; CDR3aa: ASSREQGHEQY
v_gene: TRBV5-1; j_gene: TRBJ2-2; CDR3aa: ASSSRTSGGNTGELF
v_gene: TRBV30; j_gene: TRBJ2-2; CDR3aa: AWSAMEQGDTGELF
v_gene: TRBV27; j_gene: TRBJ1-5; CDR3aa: ASSPLRTPSGLGNQPQH
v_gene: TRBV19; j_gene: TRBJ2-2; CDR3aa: ASSGLYTGELF
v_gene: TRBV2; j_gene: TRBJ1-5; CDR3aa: ASSERGQSNQPQH
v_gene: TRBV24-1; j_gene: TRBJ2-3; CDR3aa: ATSDLGQGTDTQY
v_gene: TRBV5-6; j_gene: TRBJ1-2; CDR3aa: ASSRIGGSSNYGYT
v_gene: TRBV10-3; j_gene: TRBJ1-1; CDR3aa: AITRSMNTEAF
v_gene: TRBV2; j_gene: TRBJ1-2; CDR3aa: ASSGGANYGYT
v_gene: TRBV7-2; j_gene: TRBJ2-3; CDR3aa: ASSFTSGGATQY
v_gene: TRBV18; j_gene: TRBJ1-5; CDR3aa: ASSPREYQPQH
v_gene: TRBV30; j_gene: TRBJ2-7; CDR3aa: AWSVSFGTRLYEQY
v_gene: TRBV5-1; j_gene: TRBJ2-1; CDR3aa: ASTPISVAGGPSYNEQF
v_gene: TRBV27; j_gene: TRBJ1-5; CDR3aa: ASSFSGRQGQPQH
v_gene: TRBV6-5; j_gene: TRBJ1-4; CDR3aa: ASSYGQSNEKLF
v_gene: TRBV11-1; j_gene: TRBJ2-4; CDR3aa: ASSSRGLGNIQY
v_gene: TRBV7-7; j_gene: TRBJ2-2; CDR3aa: ASSLVAGAGELF
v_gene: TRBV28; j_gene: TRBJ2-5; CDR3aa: ASSAGGVFRETQY
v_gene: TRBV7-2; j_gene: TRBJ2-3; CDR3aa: ASSLRVLAGGTDTQY
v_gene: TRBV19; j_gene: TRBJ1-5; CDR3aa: ASSIRGNQPQH
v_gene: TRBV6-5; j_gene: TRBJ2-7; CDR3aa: ASRTGTASYEQY